The 20 T cell receptor beta chains below were found in one sample sequenced in a study of blood T cell repertoires in COVID-19. Some clones are missing from TCRdb's copy, which holds only in-frame ones; the method was immunoSEQ multiplex PCR. The table has about 290,000 clones, 85% to 90% seen once; the top ten hold 8.5% to 14%. Sequencing was performed on peripheral blood. The receptors originated from a woman between 25 and 40 years old with COVID-19, enrolled during active disease.

This chain links TRBV29-1 with TRBJ1-2; possibly TRBD1 for D (6 bases). The germline gives CDR1 SQVTM, CDR2 ANQGSEA. The V end was cut by 6 bases, the J end by 4 bases, with 21 bases between. CDR3 length equals 15 residues. The CDR3 spells CSVSTPTGSLYGYTF. The CDR3, as DNA: TGCAGCGTAAGCACCCCAACAGGGAGCCTCTATGGCTACACCTTC.

The chain uses TRBV24-1 and TRBJ2-7, with 7 positions matching TRBD1. Per germline, CDR1 KGHDR and CDR2 SFDVKD. CDR3 length: 15 residues. Losses at the gene ends were 3 bases for V and 2 bases for J; bases not matched to a gene: 6. The DNA for the CDR3 is TGTGCCACCAGTGATCCCCGGACAGGTCCCTACGAGCAGTACTTC. Protein product: CATSDPRTGPYEQYF.

The J gene is TRBJ1-5, the V gene TRBV2; no firm D call. The V gene lost 7 bases and the J gene lost 8 bases, with 24 bases spanning the gap. The CDR3 is made up of 16 amino acids. Germline lookup yields CDR1 SNHLY and CDR2 FYNNEI. The CDR3 region is CASKARVVADKEPQHF. In DNA form, the CDR3 reads TGTGCCAGCAAAGCGAGGGTTGTGGCGGATAAGGAGCCCCAGCATTTT.

This sequence joins TRBV5-1 and TRBJ2-3, with 9 bases matching TRBD2. The trim removed 1 base at V and 6 bases at J, leaving 6 bases unmatched. The CDR3 covers 15 residues. The germline CDR1 and CDR2 sequences are SGHRS and YFSETQ. The CDR3 here is CASSLNGGGEDTQYF. The CDR3 coding sequence is TGCGCCAGCAGCTTGAATGGCGGGGGGGAGGATACGCAGTATTTT.

The gene calls are TRBV11-1 and TRBJ2-2; D perhaps matches TRBD2 (5 bases). Germline assignment: CDR1 SGHAT and CDR2 FQDESV (reference sequence). The CDR3 is 13 amino acids. Trimming cost V 5 bases and J 5 bases, with 9 bases left between them. The DNA of the CDR3 is TGTGCCAGCAGCGTCGGGGTTACCGGGGAGCTGTTTTTT. This codes for CASSVGVTGELFF.

V is TRBV18 and J is TRBJ1-5, with D possibly being TRBD1 (6 bases). The CDR3 totals 14 residues. V was pared by 1 base and J by 7 bases, with 11 bases between. CDR1 KGHSH and CDR2 LQKENI come from the germline V gene. CDR3 loop: CASSPQTGEQPQHF. CDR3 bases: TGTGCCAGCTCACCACAGACAGGCGAACAGCCCCAGCATTTT.

This chain uses TRBV19 with TRBJ1-1; D unresolved. Per the germline V gene, CDR1 is LNHDA and CDR2 is SQIVND (reference sequence). The CDR3 has 13 residues. V was shortened by 3 bases and J by 4 bases, with 9 bases between the two germline ends. The CDR3 protein is CASSMQLITEAFF. CDR3 in DNA: TGTGCCAGTAGTATGCAACTTATCACTGAAGCTTTCTTT.

This chain uses TRBV6-6 with TRBJ2-1, with TRBD2 as a possible D gene (7 bases). The V gene lost 6 bases and the J gene lost 5 bases, with 17 bases spanning the gap. This CDR3 spans 15 amino acids. CDR1 and CDR2 (germline): MNHNY, SVGAGI (reference sequence). The CDR3 protein is CASRPGRGGNNEQFF. Here the CDR3 DNA reads TGTGCCAGCAGACCCGGTAGGGGGGGTAACAATGAGCAGTTCTTC.

The rearrangement links TRBV2 to TRBJ1-2, with D perhaps TRBD1 (6 bases). V dropped 7 bases and J dropped 8 bases, with 17 bases sitting between them. The CDR3 is made up of 13 amino acids. Germline assignment: CDR1 SNHLY and CDR2 FYNNEI. The CDR3: CASTHDRLVGYTF. CDR3 in DNA: TGTGCCAGCACCCACGACAGGCTGGTAGGCTACACCTTC.

This clone was detected once. CDR3 amino acids: CASRKTGNTEAFF. CDR3 coding DNA: TGTGCCAGCAGAAAAACTGGGAACACTGAAGCTTTCTTT. The V call is TRBV2, the J call TRBJ1-1; D not certain. The CDR3 has 13 residues. V was clipped by 6 bases and J by 1 base, with 9 bases between them. Germline CDR1 is SNHLY and CDR2 is FYNNEI. The full variable domain, completed using reference TRBV2 and TRBJ1-1, is EPEVTQTPSHQVTQMGQEVILRCVPISNHLYFYWYRQILGQKVEFLVSFYNNEISEKSEIFDDQFSVERPDGSNFTLKIRSTKLEDSAMYFCASRKTGNTEAFFGQGTRLTVV.

The rearrangement joins TRBV4-1 to TRBJ1-1; D is ambiguous. With 2 bases removed from V and 3 bases from J, the gap between germline ends came to 16 bases. The CDR3 consists of 16 residues. Germline V CDR1 and CDR2: MGHRA, YSYEKL. CDR3 nucleotide sequence: TGCGCCAGCAGCCAACTCCAGCCCGACGGGGACACTGAAGCTTTCTTT. It translates to CASSQLQPDGDTEAFF.

The table lists this clone with a count of one. The CDR3: CASRRSSYNEQFF. CDR3 coding DNA: TGTGCCAGCAGAAGGAGCTCCTACAATGAGCAGTTCTTC. The chain carries TRBV27 and TRBJ2-1; D gene uncertain. CDR1 is MNHEY, CDR2 SMNVEV, per germline (reference sequence). Trimming took off 6 bases at V and 0 bases at J, with 6 bases between the two ends. This CDR3 spans 13 amino acids.

The V gene is TRBV7-9, the J gene TRBJ2-2; 10 bases line up with TRBD1. CDR3 length equals 15 residues. The germline CDR1 and CDR2 sequences are SEHNR and FQNEAQ (reference sequence). V lost 7 bases to trimming and J lost 4 bases; unmatched junction nucleotides: 6. CDR3 bases: TGTGCCAGCATCGAGACAGGGGGCGGCACCGGGGAGCTGTTTTTT. Translated: CASIETGGGTGELFF.

The chain recombines TRBV19 with TRBJ1-2; 8 positions match TRBD1. J was trimmed by 5 bases and V by 4 bases; bases with no gene match: 9. Germline CDR1 and CDR2: LNHDA and SQIVND (reference sequence). This CDR3 contains 15 residues. CDR3 residues: CASSKAWTGSYGYTF. The CDR3 coding sequence is TGTGCCAGTAGTAAAGCCTGGACAGGGTCGTATGGCTACACCTTC.

The chain carries TRBV7-9 and TRBJ2-7; perhaps TRBD2 as D (6 bases). Trimming removed 5 bases at V and 2 bases at J, with 16 bases between. Germline assignment: CDR1 SEHNR and CDR2 FQNEAQ (reference sequence). CDR3 length: 15 amino acids. The DNA for the CDR3 is TGTGCCAGCAGCGACGGGCGGGGCCTAACCTACGAGCAGTACTTC. This translates into CASSDGRGLTYEQYF.

The chain has TRBV7-2 and TRBJ2-6, with D perhaps matching TRBD2 (6 bases). Germline V gives CDR1 SGHTA, CDR2 FQGNSA. CDR3 length: 17 residues. The V end lost 2 bases, the J end lost 0 bases, and 11 bases lay between the germline ends. CDR3 loop: CASSLNGGSSGANVLTF. The CDR3 bases are TGTGCCAGCAGCTTAAACGGGGGTAGCTCTGGGGCCAACGTCCTGACTTTC.

In this sample, this clone turned up a few times. This sequence joins TRBV7-9 and TRBJ1-3, with D uncertain. The CDR3 length is 15 residues. Germline V gene sequence: CDR1 SEHNR, CDR2 FQNEAQ (reference sequence). V was trimmed by 2 bases and J by 0 bases, leaving 8 bases between them. The CDR3 nucleotides read TGTGCCAGCAGCTTAAGCCACTACTCTGGAAACACCATATATTTT. Residues: CASSLSHYSGNTIYF.

The rearrangement joins TRBV3-1 (or the pseudogene TRBV3-2) to TRBJ2-2; TRBD2 is a possible D gene (6 bases). The V gene's germline CDR1 is LGHDT and CDR2 YNNKEL (reference sequence). The V gene lost 0 bases and the J gene lost 1 base, with 15 bases spanning the gap. The CDR3 is made up of 18 amino acids. CDR3 sequence reads: CASSQDGRLTRNTGELFF. The CDR3 DNA is TGTGCCAGCAGCCAAGACGGGAGACTGACTCGGAACACCGGGGAGCTGTTTTTT.

DNA of the CDR3: TGTGCCAGCCAGGGTTTTCTCGAAAAACTGTTTTTT. Translated: CASQGFLEKLFF. The chain has TRBV19 and TRBJ1-4; D is perhaps TRBD1 (5 bases). Trimming removed 9 bases from V and 8 bases from J, with 13 bases in between. Germline values: CDR1 LNHDA, CDR2 SQIVND (reference sequence). The CDR3 covers 12 residues.

The J gene is TRBJ2-1, the V gene TRBV4-1, with a weak D call TRBD2 (7 bases). Between the trimmed V and J ends, which lost 4 bases and 7 bases, there was a span of 14 bases. This CDR3 is built from 14 residues. The V gene's germline CDR1 is MGHRA and CDR2 YSYEKL. This CDR3 reads CASSPWRGGNEQFF. For the CDR3, the DNA is TGCGCCAGCAGCCCGTGGAGGGGGGGTAATGAGCAGTTCTTC.